This T cell receptor beta chain is from a study of identical twins. Points from the study as a whole: The study drew conclusions from cross-sectional statistical analysis, not from following the same donors. Excess low generation probability was seen in twin-shared out-of-frame alpha sequences. Invariant T cells like MAIT and iNKT could partly confound the zero-insertion analyses.

The table lists this clonotype with a few counts. Antigen: not known. Germline V gives CDR1 LGHNA, CDR2 YNFKEQ. Between the trimmed V and J ends, which lost 0 bases and 1 base, there was a span of 6 bases. This CDR3 contains 14 residues. Through template switching, a universal primer site was introduced, and the cDNA contained unique molecular identifiers. One entry per CDR3 protein results from TCRdb running MiXCR on the 5' RACE reads. The table lists 350,000 to 450,000 distinct CDR3 sequences, less than 20% of them singletons. This chain uses TRBV4-2 with TRBJ1-1; D remains unclear. Sequencing was done on a sample of naive T cells sorted from blood. This TCR was sampled from a man aged 45 to 65 in good health. Here the CDR3 reads CASSQDPGNTEAFF. CDR3 DNA: TGTGCCAGCAGCCAAGATCCCGGGAACACTGAAGCTTTCTTT.